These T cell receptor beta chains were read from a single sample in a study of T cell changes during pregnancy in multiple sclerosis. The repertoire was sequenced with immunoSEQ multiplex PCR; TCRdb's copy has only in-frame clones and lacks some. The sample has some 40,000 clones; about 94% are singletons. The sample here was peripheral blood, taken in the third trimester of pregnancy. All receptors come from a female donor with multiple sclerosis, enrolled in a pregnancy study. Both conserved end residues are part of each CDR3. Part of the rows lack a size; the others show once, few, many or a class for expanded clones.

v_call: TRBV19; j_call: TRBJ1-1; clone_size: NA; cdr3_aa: CAIRRGEVSGEAFF
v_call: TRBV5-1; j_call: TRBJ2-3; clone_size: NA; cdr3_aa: CASSWGQGATDTQYF
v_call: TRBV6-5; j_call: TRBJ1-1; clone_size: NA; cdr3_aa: CASSPKGAATEAFF
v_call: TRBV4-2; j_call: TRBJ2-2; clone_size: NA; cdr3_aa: CASSQDTSNTGELFF
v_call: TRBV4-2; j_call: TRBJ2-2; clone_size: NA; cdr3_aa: CASSQDSDRNTGELFF
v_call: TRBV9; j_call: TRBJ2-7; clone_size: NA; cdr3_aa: CASSAQGAEQYF
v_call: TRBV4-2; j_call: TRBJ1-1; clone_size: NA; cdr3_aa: CASSQDGTGGTEAFF
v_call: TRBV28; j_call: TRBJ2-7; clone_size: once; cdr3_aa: CASSSGMEPGEQYF
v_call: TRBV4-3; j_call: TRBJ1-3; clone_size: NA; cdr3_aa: CASSQAMAGGYLSGNTIYF
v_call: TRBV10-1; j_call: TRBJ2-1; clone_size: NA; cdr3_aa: CASSARIQTYNEQFF
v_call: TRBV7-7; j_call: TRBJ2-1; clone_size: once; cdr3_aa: CASSSGTSGYNEQFF
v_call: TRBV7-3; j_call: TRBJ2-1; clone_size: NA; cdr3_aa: CASSLSSGQEQFF
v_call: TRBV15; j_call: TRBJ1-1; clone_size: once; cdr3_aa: CATSVSTGRDEAFF
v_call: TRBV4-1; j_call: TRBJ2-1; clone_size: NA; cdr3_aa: CASSWEGVYYNEQFF
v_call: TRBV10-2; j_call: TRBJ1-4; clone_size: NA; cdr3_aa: CASSVAPLTGTLGKLFF
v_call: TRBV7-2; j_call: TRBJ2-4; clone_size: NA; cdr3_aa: CASSRKGHPQNIQYF
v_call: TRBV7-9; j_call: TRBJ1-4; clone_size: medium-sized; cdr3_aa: CATQGTMNEKLFF
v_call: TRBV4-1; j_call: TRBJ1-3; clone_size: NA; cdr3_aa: CASSQEDRVSGNTIYF
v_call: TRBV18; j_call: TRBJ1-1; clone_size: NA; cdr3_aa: CASSQGARGNTEAFF
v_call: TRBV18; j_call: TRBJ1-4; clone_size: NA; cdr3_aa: CASSRFSGATNEKLFF
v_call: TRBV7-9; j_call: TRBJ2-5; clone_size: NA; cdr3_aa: CASSLDPSGRETQYF
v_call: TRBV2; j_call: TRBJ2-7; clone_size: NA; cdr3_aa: CASRGLGVVPYEQYF
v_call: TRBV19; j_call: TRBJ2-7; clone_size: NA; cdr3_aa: CASSYSGGSSYEQYF
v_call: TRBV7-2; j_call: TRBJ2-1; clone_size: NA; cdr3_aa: CASSPQGASYNEQFF
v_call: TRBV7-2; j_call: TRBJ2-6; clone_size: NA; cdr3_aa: CASSPLLRRQSRANVLTF
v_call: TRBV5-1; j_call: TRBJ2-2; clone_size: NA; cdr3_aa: CASSRTAGNTGELFF
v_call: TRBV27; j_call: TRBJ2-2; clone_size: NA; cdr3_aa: CASSPYTGELFF
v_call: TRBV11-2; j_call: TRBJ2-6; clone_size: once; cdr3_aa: CASSLISTGTFSGANVLTF
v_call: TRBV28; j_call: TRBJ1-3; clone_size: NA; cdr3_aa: CASSLGQSSGNTIYF
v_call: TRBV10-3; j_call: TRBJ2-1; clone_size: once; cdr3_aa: CAISRGTSSDEQFF
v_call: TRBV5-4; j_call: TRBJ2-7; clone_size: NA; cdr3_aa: CASSLGDLDYEQYF
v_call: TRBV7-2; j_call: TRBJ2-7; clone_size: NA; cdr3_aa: CASSLVAGRTYEQYF
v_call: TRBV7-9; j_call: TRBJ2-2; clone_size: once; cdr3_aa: CASSFNTANTGELFF
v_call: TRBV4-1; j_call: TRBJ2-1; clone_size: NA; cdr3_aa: CASSQDRGSTRNEQFF
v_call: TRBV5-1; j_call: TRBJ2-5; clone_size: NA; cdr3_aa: CASSLVGRTEETQYF
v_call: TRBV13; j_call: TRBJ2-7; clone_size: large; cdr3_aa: CASSLGQGGEQYF
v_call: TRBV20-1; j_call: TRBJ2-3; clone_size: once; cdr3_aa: CSAPTTDTQYF
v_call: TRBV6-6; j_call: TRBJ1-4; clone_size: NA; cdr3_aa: CASSYLAGGNEKLFF
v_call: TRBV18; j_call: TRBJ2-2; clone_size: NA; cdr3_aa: CASSPDMNTGELFF
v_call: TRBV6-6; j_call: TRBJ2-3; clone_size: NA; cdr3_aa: CASQRGTDTQYF
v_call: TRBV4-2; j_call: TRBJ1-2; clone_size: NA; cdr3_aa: CASSQFTGNQPRSYTF
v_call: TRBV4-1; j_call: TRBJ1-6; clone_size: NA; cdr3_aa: CASGTWGGTGGNSPLHF
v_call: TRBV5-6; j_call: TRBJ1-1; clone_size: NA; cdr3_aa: CASSLDRANTEAFF
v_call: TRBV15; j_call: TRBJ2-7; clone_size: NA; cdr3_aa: CATSRVGTSGDEQYF
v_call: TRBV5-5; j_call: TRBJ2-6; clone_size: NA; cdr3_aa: CASSATGTGANVLTF
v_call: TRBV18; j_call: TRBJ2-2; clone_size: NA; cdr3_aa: CASSPLNRDRGVLTNTGELFF
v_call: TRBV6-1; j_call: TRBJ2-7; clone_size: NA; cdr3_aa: CASSRDSTYEQYF
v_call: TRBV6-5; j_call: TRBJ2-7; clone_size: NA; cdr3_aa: CASTVGGGRPGEQYF
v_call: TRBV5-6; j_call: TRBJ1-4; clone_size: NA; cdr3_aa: CASRGQLNEKLFF
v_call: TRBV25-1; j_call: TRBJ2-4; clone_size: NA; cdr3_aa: CASSDATGTPSNIQYF
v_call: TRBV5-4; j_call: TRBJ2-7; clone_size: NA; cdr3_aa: CASSSKGWGGVYEQYF
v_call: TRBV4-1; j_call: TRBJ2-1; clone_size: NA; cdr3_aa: CASSQEAAGSYNEQFF
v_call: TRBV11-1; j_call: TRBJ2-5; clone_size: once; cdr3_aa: CASSRRVAETEETQYF